A single sample is the source of the 32 T cell receptor beta chains below, sequenced in a study of human T cells and chemical hapten exposure. Whole blood, unfractionated, served as the material for total RNA extraction. Each CDR3 protein gets one entry after TCRdb re-called the 5' RACE reads with MiXCR. This table has roughly 82,000 distinct CDR3 sequences, 15% to 20% appearing once. The receptor set was obtained from a female donor in good health.

The sample holds a few counts of this clonotype. The chain uses TRBV12-3 or TRBV12-4 and TRBJ1-1; 7 bases line up with TRBD1. The CDR3 length is 10 residues. The ends lost 10 bases at V and 10 bases at J; junction bases unmatched: 6. The CDR3 loop reads CAIRAGGAFF. For the CDR3, the DNA is TGTGCCATCAGGGCAGGGGGAGCTTTCTTT.

This clonotype was observed at least ten times. This rearrangement joins TRBV10-3 to TRBJ1-4; D gene ambiguous. The germline V and J ends were trimmed by 0 bases and 7 bases, with 3 bases remaining between them. The CDR3 spans 12 residues. Germline V gene lookup returns CDR1 ENHRY and CDR2 SYGVKD. The CDR3 DNA reads TGTGCCATCAGTGAGTCAGGTGAAAAACTGTTTTTT. The encoded protein is CAISESGEKLFF.

In this sample, this clonotype turned up many times. The chain links TRBV5-1 to TRBJ1-1; D possibly corresponds to TRBD1 (6 bases). The V gene's germline CDR1 is SGHRS and CDR2 YFSETQ. The V and J ends lost 4 bases and 0 bases respectively, with 13 bases between them. The CDR3 covers 15 residues. This chain's CDR3 is CASSPRTDLNTEAFF. The DNA of the CDR3 is TGCGCCAGCAGCCCTAGGACAGACTTGAACACTGAAGCTTTCTTT.

The gene calls are TRBV3-1 and TRBJ2-2, with D perhaps matching TRBD2 (5 bases). The CDR3 consists of 13 residues. Germline V gene data show CDR1 as LGHDT and CDR2 as YNNKEL (reference sequence). The V gene lost 1 base and the J gene lost 5 bases, with 5 bases spanning the gap. In DNA form, the CDR3 reads TGTGCCAGCAGCCAAGGGACTACCGGGGAGCTGTTTTTT. Protein: CASSQGTTGELFF. The variable domain in full, completed from reference TRBV3-1 and TRBJ2-2, reads DTAVSQTPKYLVTQMGNDKSIKCEQNLGHDTMYWYKQDSKKFLKIMFSYNNKELIINETVPNRFSPKSPDKAHLNLHINSLELGDSAVYFCASSQGTTGELFFGEGSRLTVL.

This clonotype was seen a few times. The J gene is TRBJ1-1, the V gene TRBV3-1, with TRBD1 matching over 9 bases. This CDR3 spans 15 amino acids. Germline values: CDR1 LGHDT, CDR2 YNNKEL (reference sequence). The V segment lost 4 bases and the J segment 4 bases; nucleotides outside the gene matches: 7. This CDR3 reads CASSPELDRGTEAFF. Written as DNA, the CDR3 is TGTGCCAGCAGCCCCGAATTGGACAGGGGCACTGAAGCTTTCTTT.

This clonotype was detected a few times. The chain recombines TRBV27 with TRBJ2-5; 13 bases line up with TRBD2. The V gene end was trimmed by 7 bases and the J gene end by 4 bases; junction bases not matched to a gene: 9. The CDR3 spans 16 residues. Per the germline V gene, CDR1 is MNHEY and CDR2 is SMNVEV (reference sequence). Written as DNA, the CDR3 is TGTGCCAGCACCCCACTAGCGGGAGGGCCGCTAGAGACCCAGTACTTC. Amino acid sequence: CASTPLAGGPLETQYF.

This clonotype turned up a few times. The chain employs TRBV28 and TRBJ1-1; D gene ambiguous. The germline CDR1 and CDR2 sequences are MDHEN and SYDVKM. The CDR3 sequence is 14 residues long. With 6 bases removed from V and 4 bases from J, the gap between germline ends came to 15 bases. Here the CDR3 DNA reads TGTGCCAGCAGGGGTCCAGGTTTGGGCACTGAAGCTTTCTTT. It translates to CASRGPGLGTEAFF.

The gene calls are TRBV6-5 and TRBJ1-2, with 8 bases that match TRBD1. CDR1 and CDR2 (germline): MNHEY, SVGAGI. The V segment lost 6 bases and the J segment 3 bases; nucleotides outside the gene matches: 6. The CDR3 runs 14 residues. The CDR3 sequence is CASSPETGDYGYTF. CDR3 nucleotides: TGTGCCAGCAGCCCCGAGACAGGGGACTATGGCTACACCTTC.

The chain recombines TRBV5-1 with TRBJ2-3, with D perhaps TRBD1 or TRBD2 (5 bases each). The germline V gene has CDR1 SGHRS and CDR2 YFSETQ. The CDR3 length is 13 residues. V was clipped by 6 bases and J by 8 bases, with 16 bases between them. The CDR3, as DNA: TGCGCCAGCACCTCAGAGAGGGGCGCTACGCAGTATTTT. Translated: CASTSERGATQYF.

The DNA of the CDR3 is TGTGCCAGCGGCTTGGGGGACAGGGGAATATACGATGAGCAGTTCTTC. Amino acids: CASGLGDRGIYDEQFF. J is TRBJ2-1 and V is TRBV9; 10 positions match TRBD1. Germline lookup yields CDR1 SGDLS and CDR2 YYNGEE. The CDR3 extends over 16 amino acids. V lost 7 bases to trimming and J lost 8 bases; unmatched junction nucleotides: 15.

The chain is built from TRBV12-3 or TRBV12-4 and TRBJ1-1; the match to TRBD1 covers 10 bases. This CDR3 spans 13 amino acids. Germline trimming cut 6 bases from V and 4 bases from J; bases unmatched to any gene: 2. The CDR3: CASRGQGGTEAFF. The CDR3 DNA is TGTGCCAGCAGAGGACAGGGGGGCACTGAAGCTTTCTTT.

This clonotype was seen only a few times. This chain connects TRBV29-1 to TRBJ2-1; D is unclear. Looked up from germline, CDR1 is SQVTM and CDR2 is ANQGSEA. CDR3 size: 14 residues. Deletions cut 6 bases from V and 0 bases from J, with 12 bases between. The CDR3 sequence: CSVHMRSSYNEQFF. In nucleotides, the CDR3 is TGCAGCGTCCACATGAGGAGCTCCTACAATGAGCAGTTCTTC.

V and J are TRBV27 and TRBJ2-3; D is uncertain. Germline V lookup: CDR1 MNHEY, CDR2 SMNVEV (reference sequence). CDR3 length: 15 amino acids. V gave up 5 bases and J gave up 1 base, with 13 bases separating them. CDR3 in DNA: TGTGCCAGCAGTCCCCGGGCCATCGGCACAGATACGCAGTATTTT. As protein: CASSPRAIGTDTQYF.

This clonotype was observed at least ten times. V gene TRBV2 combines with J gene TRBJ1-2; the D is unclear. Trimming shortened V by 3 bases and J by 0 bases, and 5 bases separated the two germline ends. From germline, CDR1 is SNHLY and CDR2 FYNNEI. The CDR3 has 13 residues. CDR3 DNA: TGTGCCAGCAGTGAGATTACTAACTATGGCTACACCTTC. As protein: CASSEITNYGYTF.

This clonotype was detected a few times. The chain carries TRBV5-6 and TRBJ2-3, with TRBD1 as a possible D gene (5 bases). The CDR3 runs to 15 residues. Germline CDR1 reads SGHDT; CDR2 reads YYEEEE. V was clipped by 2 bases and J by 0 bases, with 10 bases between them. The chain's CDR3 is CASSFPTESTDTQYF. The DNA of the CDR3 is TGTGCCAGCAGCTTTCCGACAGAGAGCACAGATACGCAGTATTTT.

This clonotype is medium-sized in the sample. The chain couples TRBV2 to TRBJ1-1; a possible D gene is TRBD1 (5 bases). Germline V gives CDR1 SNHLY, CDR2 FYNNEI. The CDR3 extends over 14 amino acids. V lost 2 bases to trimming and J lost 3 bases, with 10 bases between them. The DNA of the CDR3 is TGTGCCAGCAGTGAACTAGGGGCCTACACTGAAGCTTTCTTT. This translates into CASSELGAYTEAFF.

This clonotype was found many times. The genes are TRBV2 and TRBJ2-5; D possibly corresponds to TRBD1 (6 bases). This CDR3 has 12 amino acids. The V and J ends lost 9 bases and 2 bases respectively, with 10 bases between them. CDR1 and CDR2 from the germline V gene are SNHLY and FYNNEI. The CDR3 nucleotides read TGTGCCAGTCGGACAGTTCAAGAGACCCAGTACTTC. It translates to CASRTVQETQYF. Variable domain in full (rest from reference TRBV2 and TRBJ2-5): EPEVTQTPSHQVTQMGQEVILRCVPISNHLYFYWYRQILGQKVEFLVSFYNNEISEKSEIFDDQFSVERPDGSNFTLKIRSTKLEDSAMYFCASRTVQETQYFGPGTRLLVL.

This clonotype was found a few times. The rearrangement uses TRBV27 and TRBJ2-1, with D perhaps matching TRBD2 (6 bases). Germline loops: CDR1 MNHEY, CDR2 SMNVEV (reference sequence). CDR3 length: 17 amino acids. V lost 5 bases, J lost 8 bases, and 25 bases lay in between. The CDR3 is CASSLRLVDHYFDEQFF. In DNA, the CDR3 is TGTGCCAGCAGTCTCCGACTAGTGGACCATTACTTCGATGAGCAGTTCTTC.

This chain joins TRBV3-1 and TRBJ1-3; D remains unclear. CDR3 length equals 14 residues. V lost 4 bases to trimming and J lost 4 bases, with 11 bases between them. CDR1 LGHDT and CDR2 YNNKEL come from the germline V gene (reference sequence). CDR3 protein: CASSPVVGGNTIYF. The CDR3 DNA sequence: TGTGCCAGCAGCCCCGTGGTGGGCGGAAACACCATATATTTT.

This clonotype was observed a few times. The chain uses TRBV19 and TRBJ1-1; D gene unclear. Trimming stripped 4 bases from V and 2 bases from J, with 11 bases between. CDR3 length: 14 residues. From germline, CDR1 is LNHDA and CDR2 SQIVND (reference sequence). The CDR3 DNA reads as TGTGCCAGTAGTAAGAACGGAGGAAACACTGAAGCTTTCTTT. Its translation is CASSKNGGNTEAFF.

The gene calls are TRBV3-1 and TRBJ2-2; D remains unclear. V lost 8 bases to trimming and J lost 5 bases, with 6 bases between them. The CDR3 contains 11 residues. The germline gives CDR1 LGHDT, CDR2 YNNKEL (reference sequence). CDR3: CASSSTGELFF. For the CDR3, the DNA is TGTGCCAGCTCGTCGACCGGGGAGCTGTTTTTT.

The rearrangement joins TRBV7-2 to TRBJ2-1; tentative D call: TRBD2 (6 bases). The V and J ends lost 9 bases and 1 base respectively, with 16 bases between them. CDR3 length equals 15 residues. Looked up from germline, CDR1 is SGHTA and CDR2 is FQGNSA. The CDR3 protein is CASAILRGSYNEQFF. The CDR3 nucleotides read TGTGCCAGTGCGATACTGCGGGGTTCCTACAATGAGCAGTTCTTC.

This clonotype was seen many times. The chain has TRBV7-2 and TRBJ2-3; no firm D call. The CDR3 has 11 amino acids. V lost 5 bases to trimming and J lost 2 bases, with 2 bases between them. The germline V gene has CDR1 SGHTA and CDR2 FQGNSA. CDR3 nucleotide sequence: TGTGCCAGCAGCCACACAGATACGCAGTATTTT. It specifies CASSHTDTQYF.

V gene TRBV4-3 combines with J gene TRBJ1-2; maybe TRBD1 (6 bases). The CDR3 is 15 residues long. The V gene's germline CDR1 is LGHNA and CDR2 YSLEER. Trimming left V 1 base short and J 8 bases short, with 17 bases between. The CDR3 region has the DNA TGCGCCAGCAGCCAAGGAGCCCCACAGGGATACGGCTACACCTTC. Residues: CASSQGAPQGYGYTF.

This clonotype was counted between two and nine times. The chain employs TRBV27 and TRBJ2-7; D is perhaps TRBD2 (5 bases). This CDR3 has 16 amino acids. Germline assignment: CDR1 MNHEY and CDR2 SMNVEV (reference sequence). Trimming pared 5 bases from V and 0 bases from J, leaving 17 bases between. This chain's CDR3 is CASSPRSDTISYEQYF. In DNA, the CDR3 is TGTGCCAGCAGTCCCCGTAGCGACACGATCTCCTACGAGCAGTACTTC.

V gene TRBV12-3 or TRBV12-4 combines with J gene TRBJ1-2; possible D gene TRBD1, 6 bases. The ends were cut back, 10 bases at V and 0 bases at J, with 18 bases in the middle. The CDR3 extends over 15 amino acids. CDR3 bases: TGTGCCATCCGGGGGCAGGTGACAGCTAACTATGGCTACACCTTC. Translating gives CAIRGQVTANYGYTF.

The chain joins TRBV11-1 to TRBJ2-5, with 11 bases matching TRBD2. V lost 4 bases to trimming and J lost 4 bases; unmatched junction nucleotides: 11. This CDR3 has 17 amino acids. The germline gives CDR1 SGHAT, CDR2 FQDESV (reference sequence). The CDR3 DNA reads as TGTGCCAGCAGCTATTCTCTAGCGGGAGGAGGAACAGAGACCCAGTACTTC. It is translated as CASSYSLAGGGTETQYF.

In this sample, this clonotype turned up a few times. The chain combines TRBV20-1 with TRBJ2-1, with 11 bases lining up with TRBD1. The germline V gene has CDR1 DFQATT and CDR2 SNEGSKA (reference sequence). This CDR3 spans 13 amino acids. This chain's CDR3 is CSLPGQGVDEQFF. CDR3 bases: TGCAGCCTCCCGGGACAGGGGGTAGATGAGCAGTTCTTC.

The J gene is TRBJ1-6, the V gene TRBV5-4, with 10 bases matching TRBD1. Per germline, CDR1 SGHNT and CDR2 YYREEE (reference sequence). The CDR3 has 14 residues. The V gene end was trimmed by 3 bases and the J gene end by 13 bases; junction bases not matched to a gene: 7. CDR3 in amino acids: CASSSDRGPSPLHF. The CDR3 region has the DNA TGTGCCAGCAGCTCCGACAGGGGGCCCTCCCCCCTCCACTTT.

The V call is TRBV30, the J call TRBJ1-6; unclear D gene. Germline CDR1 is GTSNPN and CDR2 is SVGIG (reference sequence). Between the trimmed V and J ends, which lost 1 base and 8 bases, there was a span of 6 bases. CDR3 length: 12 residues. In DNA, the CDR3 is TGTGCCTGGAGTGCCTTCTATTCACCCCTCCACTTT. This encodes CAWSAFYSPLHF.

This chain links TRBV28 with TRBJ2-5; 8 nucleotides agree with TRBD2. The V and J ends lost 10 bases and 4 bases, in that order; junction bases with no gene match: 2. This CDR3 is 11 amino acids long. Germline CDR1 reads MDHEN; CDR2 reads SYDVKM. In nucleotides, the CDR3 is TGTGCCATCACTAGCGGAGAGACCCAGTACTTC. It codes for CAITSGETQYF.

In its sample, this clonotype was seen a few times. The chain uses TRBV5-1 and TRBJ1-1; unclear D gene. The CDR3 totals 15 residues. CDR1 is SGHRS, CDR2 YFSETQ, per germline. V was cut by 0 bases and J by 4 bases, with 13 bases left in between. The CDR3 bases are TGCGCCAGCAGCTTGGTAGCGGGTCGGAGCACTGAAGCTTTCTTT. This encodes CASSLVAGRSTEAFF.